Below, one T cell receptor beta chain is given with its context. Its antigen is unidentified. The germline CDR1 and CDR2 sequences are SEHNR and FQNEAQ (reference sequence). The CDR3 consists of 14 residues. Trimming left V 5 bases short and J 2 bases short, with 12 bases between. The PCR made use of 60 Vbeta and 13 Jbeta primers. TCRdb's table, derived via immunoSEQ multiplex PCR, lists solely in-frame clones and lacks some. This sample has 100,000 to 150,000 clones, with about 78% found just once. This entry comes from a study of cytomegalovirus exposure and HLA in healthy donors. Study-level results: When analyzed later, a missense DCLRE1C variant was found to be linked to TCR beta V- and J-gene trimming.

The sequence derives from a female donor in good health and CMV-seronegative. The sample comprised PBMCs. V and J are TRBV7-9 and TRBJ1-2; D unclear. The CDR3, as DNA: TGTGCCAGCAGCCCATGGGCAGCCAACTATGGCTACACCTTC. It translates to CASSPWAANYGYTF.